The 14 T cell receptor beta chains presented below share a single source sample, sequenced in a study of regulatory T cells in long-lasting Graves disease. Time point specified: newly diagnosed GD, antithyroid drugs for less than 3 months. PBMCs provided the RNA from which the TCR library was made. CDR3 regions were amplified by Arm-PCR using iRepertoire HTBI primers to build TCR beta libraries. TCRdb called the multiplex PCR reads again in MiXCR, with one record for every CDR3 protein. The sample carries under 250,000 distinct CDR3 sequences, approximately 19% recorded once. These same records also appear under a second study, on T cells in Graves' hyperthyroidism and ophthalmopathy.

This material consisted of peripheral blood mononuclear cells (PBMCs), taken at new diagnosis, from a patient treated with antithyroid drugs. Receptors originate from a woman in her thirties with Graves disease.

In its sample, this clonotype was seen many times. This chain links TRBV5-8 with TRBJ2-7, with 14 bases fitting TRBD2. The V gene end was trimmed by 5 bases and the J gene end by 5 bases; junction bases not matched to a gene: 15. Germline values: CDR1 SGHTS, CDR2 YDEGEE. The CDR3 covers 18 residues. The CDR3 loop reads CASRRSGLAGEAVHEQYF. The CDR3 nucleotides read TGTGCCAGCAGGCGCTCGGGACTAGCGGGAGAGGCGGTCCACGAGCAGTACTTC.

The chain links TRBV9 to TRBJ2-3; 11 nucleotides line up with TRBD2. V was pared by 6 bases and J by 4 bases, with 7 bases of the junction left unmatched. The V gene's germline CDR1 is SGDLS and CDR2 YYNGEE. This CDR3 region has 15 residues. The CDR3 bases are TGTGCCAGCAAAGTAGGTAGCGGGGGGGCAGATACGCAGTATTTT. This translates into CASKVGSGGADTQYF. The whole variable domain, filled in from reference TRBV9 and TRBJ2-3, reads DSGVTQTPKHLITATGQRVTLRCSPRSGDLSVYWYQQSLDQGLQFLIQYYNGEERAKGNILERFSAQQFPDLHSELNLSSLELGDSALYFCASKVGSGGADTQYFGPGTRLTVL.

This clonotype was recorded a few times. This may come from a read error, since a much larger clone is one base off. The chain uses TRBV10-3 and TRBJ1-5; the match to TRBD1 covers 8 bases. The V segment lost 5 bases and the J segment 6 bases; nucleotides outside the gene matches: 6. This CDR3 is 14 amino acids long. Germline lookup yields CDR1 ENHRY and CDR2 SYGVKD. CDR3 DNA: TGTGCCATCAGTACAGGGGGGTACGGTCAGCCCCAGCATTTT. Protein product: CAISTGGYGQPQHF.

This clonotype was seen only a few times. The V gene is TRBV19, the J gene TRBJ1-1; 7 bases are shared with TRBD1. This CDR3 has 12 residues. CDR1 is LNHDA, CDR2 SQIVND, per germline (reference sequence). V dropped 6 bases and J dropped 3; count of bases not matched to a gene: 1. The CDR3 DNA follows: TGTGCCAGTAGGACAGGGTACACTGAAGCTTTCTTT. Residues: CASRTGYTEAFF.

This clonotype was counted at least ten times. The CDR3 nucleotides are TGTGCCAGCATCCGCGCCGCGGCAGGGTTGAACACTGAAGCTTTCTTT. It codes for CASIRAAAGLNTEAFF. This rearrangement joins TRBV6-1 to TRBJ1-1, with D possibly TRBD1 on 5 matching bases. The CDR3 contains 16 residues. Trimming stripped 7 bases from V and 0 bases from J, with 18 bases between. Germline CDR1 is MNHNS and CDR2 is SASEGT.

The rearrangement links TRBV5-1 to TRBJ2-3; D is uncertain. V was shortened by 0 bases and J by 3 bases, with 11 bases between the two germline ends. Germline CDR1 SGHRS, CDR2 YFSETQ. The CDR3 loop spans 15 amino acids. The CDR3 loop is CASSLGYSMTDTQYF. The CDR3 bases are TGCGCCAGCAGCTTGGGCTACTCGATGACAGATACGCAGTATTTT.

The table lists this clonotype with many counts. The chain joins TRBV19 to TRBJ1-6; D gene uncertain. Germline values: CDR1 LNHDA, CDR2 SQIVND (reference sequence). Trimming pared 10 bases from V and 7 bases from J, leaving 14 bases between. CDR3 size: 13 residues. The CDR3 bases are TGTGCCACCCACCGGGCCTTGAATTCACCCCTCCACTTT. This translates into CATHRALNSPLHF.

This clonotype was detected many times. The J gene is TRBJ2-3, the V gene TRBV2, with D possibly TRBD2 on 6 matching bases. Trimming pared 3 bases from V and 2 bases from J, leaving 9 bases between. Germline CDR1 is SNHLY and CDR2 is FYNNEI. The length of the CDR3 is 14 residues. The CDR3 region is CASSDGGDTDTQYF. The CDR3 region has the DNA TGTGCCAGCAGTGATGGCGGGGACACAGATACGCAGTATTTT.

This clonotype was found many times. This chain uses TRBV5-8 with TRBJ1-5; tentative D call: TRBD1 (6 bases). V lost 4 bases, J lost 1 base, and 15 bases lay in between. The CDR3 spans 16 residues. Germline V lookup: CDR1 SGHTS, CDR2 YDEGEE. The CDR3 sequence: CASSGYTGLSNQPQHF. The CDR3 DNA is TGTGCCAGCAGCGGATACACAGGGTTAAGCAATCAGCCCCAGCATTTT.

This clonotype was observed at least ten times. V and J are TRBV27 and TRBJ2-1; 10 positions match TRBD2. This CDR3 is 15 amino acids long. CDR1 MNHEY and CDR2 SMNVEV come from the germline V gene (reference sequence). After removal of 3 bases from V and 10 bases from J, the junction contained 9 bases not matched to a gene. The CDR3 nucleotides are TGTGCCAGCAGTTTCAGCGGGGGGGCAGGCGGGGAGCAGTTCTTC. Translated, it gives CASSFSGGAGGEQFF.

V gene TRBV27 combines with J gene TRBJ2-1, with no clear D. V shed 5 bases and J shed 7 bases, with 12 bases lying between them. This CDR3 has 13 residues. Germline CDR1 reads MNHEY; CDR2 reads SMNVEV (reference sequence). The CDR3 sequence: CASSESSRNEQFF. The DNA of the CDR3 is TGTGCCAGCAGTGAGTCATCCAGGAATGAGCAGTTCTTC.

The table lists this clonotype with many counts. CDR3 bases: TGTGCCAGCAGCCAAGGGAGAGGGGGAGTCGGTCTGGGTGAGCAGTTCTTC. It specifies CASSQGRGGVGLGEQFF. The chain combines TRBV3-1 with TRBJ2-1; possible D gene TRBD1, 6 bases. Germline V gene data show CDR1 as LGHDT and CDR2 as YNNKEL (reference sequence). The CDR3 length is 17 residues. The V end lost 1 base, the J end lost 9 bases, and 22 bases lay between the germline ends.

The chain is built from TRBV28 and TRBJ1-2; no reliable D call. CDR1 and CDR2 from the germline V gene are MDHEN and SYDVKM. The CDR3 totals 12 residues. V lost 4 bases to trimming and J lost 7 bases, with 10 bases between them. The CDR3 sequence: CASSSGRSGYTF. In nucleotides, the CDR3 is TGTGCCAGCAGTTCCGGACGGTCTGGCTACACCTTC.

The table lists this clonotype with many counts. V is TRBV2 and J is TRBJ1-2, with a weak D call TRBD1 (6 bases). Between the trimmed V and J ends, which lost 7 bases and 0 bases, there was a span of 12 bases. The CDR3 length is 14 residues. The germline V gene encodes CDR1 SNHLY and CDR2 FYNNEI. The CDR3 DNA reads TGTGCCAGCAACCCGGACAGCACTAACTATGGCTACACCTTC. Its translation is CASNPDSTNYGYTF.